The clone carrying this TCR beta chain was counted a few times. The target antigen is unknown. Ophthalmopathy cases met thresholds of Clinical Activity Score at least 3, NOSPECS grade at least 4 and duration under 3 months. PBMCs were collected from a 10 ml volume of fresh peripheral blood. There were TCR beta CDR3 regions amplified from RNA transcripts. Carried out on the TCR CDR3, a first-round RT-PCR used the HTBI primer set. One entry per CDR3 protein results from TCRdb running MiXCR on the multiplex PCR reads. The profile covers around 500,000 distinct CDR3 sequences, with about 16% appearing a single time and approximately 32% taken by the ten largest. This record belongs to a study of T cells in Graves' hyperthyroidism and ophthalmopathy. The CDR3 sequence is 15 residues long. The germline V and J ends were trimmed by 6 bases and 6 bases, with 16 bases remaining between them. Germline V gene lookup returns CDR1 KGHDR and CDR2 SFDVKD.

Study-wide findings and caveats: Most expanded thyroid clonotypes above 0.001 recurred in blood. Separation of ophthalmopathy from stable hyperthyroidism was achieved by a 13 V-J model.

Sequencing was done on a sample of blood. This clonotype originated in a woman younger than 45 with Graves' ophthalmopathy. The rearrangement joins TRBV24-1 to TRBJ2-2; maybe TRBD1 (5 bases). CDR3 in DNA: TGTGCCACCAGTTCCCTGCAGGGTACAGCCGGGGAGCTGTTTTTT. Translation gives CATSSLQGTAGELFF.